This T cell receptor (beta chain) was sequenced during a study of preoperative IRX-2 immunotherapy in early breast cancer. Documented treatment: preoperative locoregional IRX-2 cytokine immunotherapy. Patients received preoperative, locoregional IRX-2 cytokine immunotherapy in a phase Ib study. The CDR3 contains 14 residues. Clones were read by immunoSEQ multiplex PCR, and TCRdb kept only the in-frame ones, dropping some. The repertoire holds about 2,700 clones, over 75% seen once, with roughly 8% in the top ten. The chain links TRBV12-2 to TRBJ1-5; the D call in the table, TRBD1, was not verified against the DNA. TRBV12-2 is a pseudogene locus. The sequenced sample was tumor tissue, obtained after IRX-2 immunotherapy. The receptor comes from a human donor with breast cancer. The CDR3 here is CASGRGGEGQPQHF. The CDR3 bases are TGTGCCAGTGGTCGAGGGGGCGAGGGTCAGCCCCAGCATTTT.